These 20 T cell receptor beta chains came from one sample sequenced in a study of human T cells and chemical hapten exposure. TCRdb recomputed calls from the RACE reads with MiXCR, one row per CDR3 protein. The repertoire holds tens of thousands of distinct CDR3 sequences, 9.5% to 13% seen once, with approximately 4.7% in the top ten. The time point is: pre-sensitization, week 0. Indicated treatment: therapeutic diphenylcyclopropenone sensitization with weekly scalp DPC. This material consisted of whole blood, taken in connection with sensitization to the hapten diphenylcyclopropenone (DPC). These receptors were obtained from a woman aged 50 to 65 with alopecia areata. Some clones in this sample may be carry-over from other donors' samples.

This clonotype was counted between two and nine times. The chain employs TRBV7-8 and TRBJ2-1, with TRBD1 matching 7 bases. The CDR3 covers 15 residues. The V gene's germline CDR1 is SGHVS and CDR2 FQNEAQ. With V trimmed by 0 bases and J by 6 bases, 5 bases remained unmatched. The CDR3 is CASSLARAGGNEQFF. The CDR3 coding sequence is TGTGCCAGCAGCTTAGCGCGGGCAGGGGGCAATGAGCAGTTCTTC.

This clonotype was observed many times. The V call is TRBV7-6, the J call TRBJ1-4; the D is unclear. V was trimmed by 4 bases and J by 7 bases, leaving 4 bases between them. Germline CDR1 and CDR2: SGHVS and FNYEAQ. The CDR3 loop spans 11 amino acids. The CDR3, as DNA: TGTGCCAGCAGCTCGACTGAAAAACTGTTTTTT. Protein: CASSSTEKLFF.

This clonotype was found a few times. The rearrangement links TRBV9 to TRBJ2-7; D is unresolved. Germline V lookup: CDR1 SGDLS, CDR2 YYNGEE. CDR3 length: 13 amino acids. Trimming took 2 bases from V and 6 from J, leaving 12 bases between them. The CDR3 DNA reads TGTGCCAGCAGCGTGACTCAAGTGACCGAGCAGTACTTC. Its translation is CASSVTQVTEQYF.

This clonotype was seen repeatedly, ten times or more. V gene TRBV18 combines with J gene TRBJ1-1; a possible D gene is TRBD1 (5 bases). There are 15 residues in the CDR3. The V gene's germline CDR1 is KGHSH and CDR2 LQKENI. V dropped 6 bases and J dropped 1 base, with 15 bases sitting between them. In nucleotides, the CDR3 is TGTGCCAGCTCGTCATTTACAGGAACGAACACTGAAGCTTTCTTT. It yields the protein CASSSFTGTNTEAFF. The full variable domain, its missing parts supplied by reference TRBV18 and TRBJ1-1, is NAGVMQNPRHLVRRRGQEARLRCSPMKGHSHVYWYRQLPEEGLKFMVYLQKENIIDESGMPKERFSAEFPKEGPSILRIQQVVRGDSAAYFCASSSFTGTNTEAFFGQGTRLTVV.

This clonotype was detected only once. The chain combines TRBV28 with TRBJ2-1; 7 bases are a match to TRBD2. Trimming removed 4 bases from V and 10 bases from J; junction bases left unmatched: 10. The CDR3 consists of 14 residues. Germline assignment: CDR1 MDHEN and CDR2 SYDVKM. CDR3 coding DNA: TGTGCCAGCAGTTCTAGCGGAAAAATAGGGGAGCAGTTCTTC. This codes for CASSSSGKIGEQFF. The whole variable domain, remainder taken from reference TRBV28 and TRBJ2-1, is DVKVTQSSRYLVKRTGEKVFLECVQDMDHENMFWYRQDPGLGLRLIYFSYDVKMKEKGDIPEGYSVSREKKERFSLILESASTNQTSMYLCASSSSGKIGEQFFGPGTRLTVL.

This chain links TRBV27 with TRBJ2-5; 10 bases agree with TRBD2. CDR1 and CDR2 (germline): MNHEY, SMNVEV (reference sequence). Trimming removed 3 bases from V and 3 bases from J; junction bases left unmatched: 10. The CDR3 is made up of 17 amino acids. CDR3 bases: TGTGCCAGCAGTTTGAGGCTAGCGGGAGTAGGCGAAGAGACCCAGTACTTC. It codes for CASSLRLAGVGEETQYF.

This clonotype was found many times. The chain joins TRBV6-5 to TRBJ1-5; a possible D gene is TRBD1 (5 bases). The CDR3 runs 15 residues. V was trimmed by 0 bases and J by 3 bases, leaving 9 bases between them. Germline V gene data show CDR1 as MNHEY and CDR2 as SVGAGI. CDR3 region: CASSYSWGTNQPQHF. CDR3 nucleotide sequence: TGTGCCAGCAGTTACTCCTGGGGGACCAATCAGCCCCAGCATTTT.

The chain uses TRBV29-1 and TRBJ1-2; 8 bases are a match to TRBD1. Germline assignment: CDR1 SQVTM and CDR2 ANQGSEA. The CDR3 extends over 11 amino acids. The trim removed 7 bases at V and 6 bases at J, leaving 4 bases unmatched. CDR3 sequence (DNA): TGCAGCGCCGACAGGGGTCATGGCTACACCTTC. This gives the protein CSADRGHGYTF. The full variable domain, rest sourced from reference TRBV29-1 and TRBJ1-2, is SAVISQKPSRDICQRGTSLTIQCQVDSQVTMMFWYRQQPGQSLTLIATANQGSEATYESGFVIDKFPISRPNLTFSTLTVSNMSPEDSSIYLCSADRGHGYTFGSGTRLTVV.

V and J are TRBV29-1 and TRBJ1-1; tentatively, D is TRBD1 (6 bases). CDR3 length equals 14 residues. Germline assignment: CDR1 SQVTM and CDR2 ANQGSEA. Trimming removed 5 bases at V and 0 bases at J, with 13 bases between. This chain's CDR3 is CSVPPTGLNTEAFF. The CDR3 DNA reads as TGCAGCGTTCCCCCGACAGGCCTGAACACTGAAGCTTTCTTT. Supplemented by reference TRBV29-1 and TRBJ1-1, the full variable domain reads SAVISQKPSRDICQRGTSLTIQCQVDSQVTMMFWYRQQPGQSLTLIATANQGSEATYESGFVIDKFPISRPNLTFSTLTVSNMSPEDSSIYLCSVPPTGLNTEAFFGQGTRLTVV.

The V call is TRBV20-1, the J call TRBJ2-1; D is ambiguous. The length of the CDR3 is 14 residues. The germline V gene has CDR1 DFQATT and CDR2 SNEGSKA (reference sequence). The V gene lost 3 bases and the J gene lost 6 bases, with 15 bases spanning the gap. CDR3 loop: CSASLLEVRNEQFF. The CDR3 nucleotides are TGCAGTGCTAGCCTTCTAGAAGTTCGCAATGAGCAGTTCTTC.

This chain links TRBV2 with TRBJ1-2; 8 bases agree with TRBD1. Unmatched junction bases numbered 5, after V lost 7 bases and J lost 7 bases. The germline V gene has CDR1 SNHLY and CDR2 FYNNEI. The CDR3 consists of 12 residues. The CDR3 sequence: CASKGQGVGYTF. As DNA, the CDR3 is TGTGCCAGCAAAGGACAGGGCGTTGGCTACACCTTC.

This clonotype was seen at least ten times. The chain has TRBV18 and TRBJ1-4, with a possible D match to TRBD1 (5 bases). The germline gives CDR1 KGHSH, CDR2 LQKENI. Trimming stripped 8 bases from V and 7 bases from J, with 14 bases between. The CDR3 is 13 residues long. DNA of the CDR3: TGTGCCAGCGGGGGGGACGCCAGTGAAAAACTGTTTTTT. Its protein product is CASGGDASEKLFF.

This clonotype has at least ten counts. J is TRBJ1-2 and V is TRBV7-3; the D is unclear. Germline lookup yields CDR1 SGHTA and CDR2 FQGTGA. The CDR3 sequence is 13 residues long. Trimming removed 2 bases from V and 8 bases from J, with 12 bases in between. The CDR3 coding sequence is TGTGCCAGCAGCTTAGGAGGAATGTACGGCTACACCTTC. This codes for CASSLGGMYGYTF.

This clonotype was recorded many times. This chain joins TRBV2 and TRBJ1-4; TRBD1 is a possible D gene (5 bases). Germline V gene sequence: CDR1 SNHLY, CDR2 FYNNEI. The V gene lost 1 base and the J gene lost 14 bases, with 17 bases spanning the gap. This CDR3 has 14 residues. DNA for the CDR3: TGTGCCAGCAGTGAAGGGGGGGGTTCTCAACGTCTGTTTTTT. Residues: CASSEGGGSQRLFF.

The chain joins TRBV2 to TRBJ1-6; D is undetermined. From germline, CDR1 is SNHLY and CDR2 FYNNEI. V was cut by 8 bases and J by 8 bases, with 13 bases left in between. CDR3 length: 13 residues. The CDR3 reads CASSLSGDSPLHF. The CDR3 bases are TGTGCCAGCTCACTCTCTGGGGATTCACCCCTCCACTTT.

This chain connects TRBV11-2 to TRBJ2-1; tentatively, D is TRBD1 (6 bases). In germline, CDR1 is SGHAT, CDR2 FQNNGV. Trimming took off 2 bases at V and 5 bases at J, with 10 bases between the two ends. CDR3 length: 14 residues. The CDR3, as DNA: TGTGCCAGCAGCTTAAAGGGGGTGGACAATGAGCAGTTCTTC. As protein: CASSLKGVDNEQFF.

In its sample, this clonotype was seen many times. The gene calls are TRBV5-1 and TRBJ2-3; D is perhaps TRBD1 (5 bases). With 4 bases removed from V and 1 base from J, the gap between germline ends came to 7 bases. The CDR3 is 13 residues long. Germline-derived CDR1 and CDR2 are SGHRS and YFSETQ. Written as DNA, the CDR3 is TGCGCCAGCAGCCCGACAGGCACAGATACGCAGTATTTT. Protein sequence: CASSPTGTDTQYF.

The gene calls are TRBV3-1 and TRBJ1-1, with 7 bases aligning to TRBD1. Germline-derived CDR1 and CDR2 are LGHDT and YNNKEL (reference sequence). The CDR3 consists of 13 residues. V dropped 4 bases and J dropped 7; count of bases not matched to a gene: 6. The CDR3 reads CASSRGQVVEAFF. Here the CDR3 DNA reads TGTGCCAGCAGCCGTGGACAGGTGGTTGAAGCTTTCTTT.

This clonotype has only a few counts. The chain carries TRBV18 and TRBJ2-1; no firm D call. V was cut by 1 base and J by 3 bases, with 7 bases left in between. Germline lookup yields CDR1 KGHSH and CDR2 LQKENI. This CDR3 has 14 amino acids. Here the CDR3 DNA reads TGTGCCAGCTCACCACGGACCAACTACAATGAGCAGTTCTTC. The encoded protein is CASSPRTNYNEQFF.

This clonotype was seen at least ten times. The chain recombines TRBV7-3 with TRBJ2-1; a possible D gene is TRBD2 (7 bases). Trimming removed 5 bases at V and 0 bases at J, with 14 bases between. This CDR3 has 16 residues. Germline values: CDR1 SGHTA, CDR2 FQGTGA. The CDR3 region has the DNA TGTGCCAGCAGCCCAGAGGGGGGGAGCTCCTACAATGAGCAGTTCTTC. This sequence encodes CASSPEGGSSYNEQFF. Looking up the rest from reference TRBV7-3 and TRBJ2-1 gives the full variable domain: GAGVSQTPSNKVTEKGKYVELRCDPISGHTALYWYRQSLGQGPEFLIYFQGTGAADDSGLPNDRFFAVRPEGSVSTLKIQRTERGDSAVYLCASSPEGGSSYNEQFFGPGTRLTVL.